This is a list of T cell receptor beta chains from one sample in a study of shared clonotypes between healthy human individuals. Assay used: immunoSEQ multiplex PCR; TCRdb lists only in-frame clones, some missing. This sample yields some 2,000,000 clones, of which approximately 94% are seen a single time; roughly 1% belongs to the top ten. The material sequenced was naive CD8+ T cells sorted from blood. The source of these receptors is a man aged 18 to 30 in good health. CDR3s include the opening cysteine and the closing phenylalanine or tryptophan. Each record gives: J gene, D gene, clone size, V gene, CDR3 protein, CDR3 DNA. D genes are given only for firm matches. Only some rows state a clone size, as once, few, many or a class for expanded clones.

J gene: TRBJ1-4
D gene: TRBD1
clone size: .
V gene: TRBV29-1
CDR3 protein: CSVGRTGYNEKLFF
CDR3 DNA: TGCAGCGTTGGCAGGACAGGCTATAATGAAAAACTGTTTTTT

J gene: TRBJ2-3
D gene: .
clone size: .
V gene: TRBV5-4
CDR3 protein: CASSLEPTDTQYF
CDR3 DNA: TGTGCCAGCAGCTTGGAACCGACAGATACGCAGTATTTT

J gene: TRBJ2-7
D gene: .
clone size: .
V gene: TRBV9
CDR3 protein: CASSVGGTGYEQYF
CDR3 DNA: TGTGCCAGCAGCGTAGGGGGGACCGGCTACGAGCAGTACTTC

J gene: TRBJ2-2
D gene: .
clone size: .
V gene: TRBV6-5
CDR3 protein: CASSYSEGAVGELFF
CDR3 DNA: TGTGCCAGCAGTTACTCGGAGGGGGCTGTCGGGGAGCTGTTTTTT

J gene: TRBJ2-7
D gene: .
clone size: .
V gene: TRBV18
CDR3 protein: CASSDPYEQYF
CDR3 DNA: TGTGCCAGCTCAGACCCCTACGAGCAGTACTTC

J gene: TRBJ2-7
D gene: TRBD2
clone size: once
V gene: TRBV15
CDR3 protein: CATSRELAGYYEQYF
CDR3 DNA: TGTGCCACCAGCAGAGAGCTAGCGGGGTACTACGAGCAGTACTTC

J gene: TRBJ2-5
D gene: TRBD2
clone size: .
V gene: TRBV19
CDR3 protein: CASSQTSGQETQYF
CDR3 DNA: TGTGCCAGTAGTCAGACTAGCGGACAAGAGACCCAGTACTTC

J gene: TRBJ2-2
D gene: .
clone size: .
V gene: TRBV27
CDR3 protein: CASSLWRDNTGELFF
CDR3 DNA: TGTGCCAGCAGTTTATGGCGGGACAACACCGGGGAGCTGTTTTTT

J gene: TRBJ2-5
D gene: .
clone size: .
V gene: TRBV12-5
CDR3 protein: CASGSTDVSRETQYF
CDR3 DNA: TGTGCTAGTGGGTCTACAGATGTCTCGCGGGAGACCCAGTACTTC

J gene: TRBJ2-7
D gene: .
clone size: .
V gene: TRBV27
CDR3 protein: CASSQLSPLGIENEQYF
CDR3 DNA: TGTGCCAGCAGTCAACTTTCCCCCTTGGGGATAGAAAACGAGCAGTACTTC

J gene: TRBJ1-5
D gene: .
clone size: .
V gene: TRBV10-1
CDR3 protein: CASSEHSGRNQPQHF
CDR3 DNA: TGCGCCAGCAGTGAGCACAGTGGACGCAATCAGCCCCAGCATTTT

J gene: TRBJ2-3
D gene: TRBD1
clone size: .
V gene: TRBV19
CDR3 protein: CASSIGGTGATDTQYF
CDR3 DNA: TGTGCCAGTAGTATAGGGGGGACAGGGGCCACAGATACGCAGTATTTT

J gene: TRBJ2-1
D gene: TRBD1
clone size: once
V gene: TRBV10-2
CDR3 protein: CASSGGTVPPNNEQFF
CDR3 DNA: TGCGCCAGCAGTGGGGGGACAGTCCCCCCTAACAATGAGCAGTTCTTC

J gene: TRBJ2-1
D gene: TRBD2
clone size: .
V gene: TRBV4-3
CDR3 protein: CASSQDTSGIVDNEQFF
CDR3 DNA: TGCGCCAGCAGCCAAGATACTAGCGGGATCGTCGACAATGAGCAGTTCTTC

J gene: TRBJ2-7
D gene: .
clone size: .
V gene: TRBV6-1
CDR3 protein: CASSEGLAPPLEQYF
CDR3 DNA: TGTGCCAGCAGTGAGGGGCTAGCTCCACCGCTGGAGCAGTACTTC

J gene: TRBJ2-3
D gene: .
clone size: .
V gene: TRBV4-3
CDR3 protein: CASSQDSGESDTQYF
CDR3 DNA: TGCGCCAGCAGCCAAGACTCGGGAGAGTCGGATACGCAGTATTTT

J gene: TRBJ1-1
D gene: .
clone size: once
V gene: TRBV6-5
CDR3 protein: CASSYWGEAGTEAFF
CDR3 DNA: TGTGCCAGCAGTTACTGGGGGGAGGCGGGAACTGAAGCTTTCTTT

J gene: TRBJ2-2
D gene: .
clone size: .
V gene: TRBV18
CDR3 protein: CASSPRAGSGELFF
CDR3 DNA: TGTGCCAGCTCACCACGTGCAGGGTCCGGGGAGCTGTTTTTT

J gene: TRBJ2-1
D gene: .
clone size: .
V gene: TRBV30
CDR3 protein: CAWTNGGAEQFF
CDR3 DNA: TGTGCCTGGACCAACGGAGGGGCTGAGCAGTTCTTC

J gene: TRBJ2-2
D gene: .
clone size: .
V gene: TRBV9
CDR3 protein: CASSSGLTGELFF
CDR3 DNA: TGTGCCAGCAGCTCAGGGTTGACCGGGGAGCTGTTTTTT

J gene: TRBJ2-1
D gene: TRBD2
clone size: .
V gene: TRBV7-2
CDR3 protein: CASTTKREIHNEQFF
CDR3 DNA: TGTGCCAGCACAACAAAGCGGGAGATCCACAATGAGCAGTTCTTC

J gene: TRBJ2-1
D gene: TRBD2
clone size: .
V gene: TRBV7-9
CDR3 protein: CASSWWTSGSRGEQFF
CDR3 DNA: TGTGCCAGCAGCTGGTGGACTAGCGGGAGTCGGGGTGAGCAGTTCTTC

J gene: TRBJ2-7
D gene: .
clone size: once
V gene: TRBV13
CDR3 protein: CASSSGPYEQYF
CDR3 DNA: TGTGCCAGCAGCTCCGGGCCCTACGAGCAGTACTTC

J gene: TRBJ2-2
D gene: .
clone size: .
V gene: TRBV9
CDR3 protein: CASSLSSGELFF
CDR3 DNA: TGTGCCAGCAGCCTCTCCTCCGGGGAGCTGTTTTTT

J gene: TRBJ1-6
D gene: TRBD1
clone size: .
V gene: TRBV13
CDR3 protein: CASSGTGGKDSPLHF
CDR3 DNA: TGTGCCAGCAGCGGAACAGGGGGGAAGGATTCACCCCTCCACTTT

J gene: TRBJ2-5
D gene: TRBD2
clone size: .
V gene: TRBV6-5
CDR3 protein: CASSFRLAGEETQYF
CDR3 DNA: TGTGCCAGCAGTTTCCGACTAGCGGGAGAAGAGACCCAGTACTTC

J gene: TRBJ1-1
D gene: .
clone size: .
V gene: TRBV4-1
CDR3 protein: CASSQIQGTEAFF
CDR3 DNA: TGCGCCAGCAGCCAGATACAGGGCACTGAAGCTTTCTTT

J gene: TRBJ1-2
D gene: .
clone size: .
V gene: TRBV5-8
CDR3 protein: CASSPGEGASYGYTF
CDR3 DNA: TGTGCCAGCAGCCCAGGCGAAGGGGCAAGCTATGGCTACACCTTC

J gene: TRBJ2-7
D gene: TRBD1
clone size: .
V gene: TRBV27
CDR3 protein: CASSLNPPGVGTVYEQYF
CDR3 DNA: TGTGCCAGCAGTTTAAATCCCCCCGGGGTAGGGACAGTCTACGAGCAGTACTTC

J gene: TRBJ2-1
D gene: .
clone size: .
V gene: TRBV2
CDR3 protein: CASSAGQLQRNEQFF
CDR3 DNA: TGTGCCAGCAGTGCTGGCCAACTCCAACGCAATGAGCAGTTCTTC

J gene: TRBJ2-3
D gene: TRBD1
clone size: once
V gene: TRBV27
CDR3 protein: CASSSGTGSADTQYF
CDR3 DNA: TGTGCCAGCAGCTCCGGGACAGGGTCAGCAGATACGCAGTATTTT

J gene: TRBJ2-1
D gene: .
clone size: once
V gene: TRBV6-6
CDR3 protein: CASSYPGNEQFF
CDR3 DNA: TGTGCCAGCAGTTACCCGGGGAATGAGCAGTTCTTC

J gene: TRBJ2-7
D gene: .
clone size: .
V gene: TRBV5-6
CDR3 protein: CASSLGNLEQYF
CDR3 DNA: TGTGCCAGCAGCTTGGGGAATCTCGAGCAGTACTTC

J gene: TRBJ2-5
D gene: TRBD2
clone size: .
V gene: TRBV6-1
CDR3 protein: CASEGLTYQETQYF
CDR3 DNA: TGTGCCAGCGAGGGACTAACGTACCAAGAGACCCAGTACTTC

J gene: TRBJ1-6
D gene: .
clone size: .
V gene: TRBV7-9
CDR3 protein: CASSPPGPGEDRGSPLHF
CDR3 DNA: TGTGCCAGCAGCCCTCCGGGCCCGGGTGAGGATAGGGGGTCACCCCTCCACTTT

J gene: TRBJ1-6
D gene: TRBD1
clone size: .
V gene: TRBV12-5
CDR3 protein: CASGTGTGGFYSPLHF
CDR3 DNA: TGTGCTAGTGGAACAGGGACAGGGGGCTTTTATTCACCCCTCCACTTT

J gene: TRBJ2-3
D gene: .
clone size: .
V gene: TRBV9
CDR3 protein: CASSGWDLTDTQYF
CDR3 DNA: TGTGCCAGCAGCGGTTGGGACTTAACAGATACGCAGTATTTT

J gene: TRBJ2-7
D gene: TRBD1
clone size: .
V gene: TRBV10-3
CDR3 protein: CAISDSETGVHEQYF
CDR3 DNA: TGTGCCATCAGTGACTCCGAGACAGGGGTGCACGAGCAGTACTTC

J gene: TRBJ1-1
D gene: .
clone size: .
V gene: TRBV7-9
CDR3 protein: CASSAGNTEAFF
CDR3 DNA: TGTGCCAGCAGCGCCGGGAACACTGAAGCTTTCTTT

J gene: TRBJ2-7
D gene: TRBD2
clone size: .
V gene: TRBV2
CDR3 protein: CASSEGLAGMSYEQYF
CDR3 DNA: TGTGCCAGCAGTGAGGGGCTAGCGGGAATGTCCTACGAGCAGTACTTC

J gene: TRBJ2-7
D gene: .
clone size: .
V gene: TRBV4-1
CDR3 protein: CASSQVISSYEQYF
CDR3 DNA: TGCGCCAGCAGCCAAGTTATCTCATCCTACGAGCAGTACTTC

J gene: TRBJ1-1
D gene: .
clone size: .
V gene: TRBV6-1
CDR3 protein: CASKAGSTEAFF
CDR3 DNA: TGTGCCAGCAAGGCTGGCAGCACTGAAGCTTTCTTT